A single sample gave rise to the 19 T cell receptor beta chains below, sequenced in a study of shared clonotypes between healthy human individuals. Some clones are missing from TCRdb's copy, which holds only in-frame ones; the method was immunoSEQ multiplex PCR. The sample consists of over 2 million clones, around 95% of them appearing once. Specimen: naive CD4+ T cells sorted from blood. Subset meaning: CD45RA+ positively selected. These receptor sequences come from a man younger than 35 in good health.

The chain couples TRBV6-1 to TRBJ2-6, with no clear D. Trimming pared 6 bases from V and 2 bases from J, leaving 11 bases between. CDR3 size: 15 residues. In germline, CDR1 is MNHNS, CDR2 SASEGT. This CDR3 is CASRFQSAGANVLTF. In DNA, the CDR3 is TGTGCCAGCAGGTTCCAAAGTGCTGGGGCCAACGTCCTGACTTTC.

This chain uses TRBV19 with TRBJ2-7; the D is unclear. The CDR3 sequence is 13 residues long. The V gene lost 6 bases and the J gene lost 7 bases, with 16 bases spanning the gap. The germline V gene encodes CDR1 LNHDA and CDR2 SQIVND (reference sequence). CDR3 in DNA: TGTGCCAGTAGATCCGGACCAGCCGGAGAGCAGTACTTC. It specifies CASRSGPAGEQYF.

Concerning this clone: In the same sample, other DNA sequences code for this CDR3. The V gene is TRBV18, the J gene TRBJ2-7; D possibly corresponds to TRBD1 (6 bases). Germline loops: CDR1 KGHSH, CDR2 LQKENI. Trimming removed 3 bases at V and 2 bases at J, with 8 bases between. This CDR3 comprises 13 residues. CDR3 loop: CASSPGQPYEQYF. Here the CDR3 DNA reads TGTGCCAGCTCACCCGGACAGCCCTACGAGCAGTACTTC.

Note on this clone: Other DNA sequences in the sample encode the same CDR3. The CDR3 here is CASSLEGVANQPQHF. The CDR3, as DNA: TGCGCCAGCAGCTTGGAAGGGGTTGCAAATCAGCCCCAGCATTTT. The chain uses TRBV5-1 and TRBJ1-5, with a possible D match to TRBD1 (5 bases). Between the trimmed V and J ends, which lost 0 bases and 4 bases, there was a span of 11 bases. The germline V gene has CDR1 SGHRS and CDR2 YFSETQ. The CDR3 has 15 residues.

The rearrangement joins TRBV7-9 to TRBJ2-7; 9 bases are a match to TRBD1. The CDR3 is made up of 16 amino acids. Germline values: CDR1 SEHNR, CDR2 FQNEAQ (reference sequence). Germline trimming cut 4 bases from V and 2 bases from J; bases unmatched to any gene: 9. The CDR3 region is CASSSMTGTGTYEQYF. The CDR3 DNA reads TGTGCCAGCAGCTCCATGACCGGGACAGGGACCTACGAGCAGTACTTC.

The V and J genes are TRBV7-8 and TRBJ2-5; D not resolved. Trimming pared 3 bases from V and 5 bases from J, leaving 13 bases between. Germline assignment: CDR1 SGHVS and CDR2 FQNEAQ. This CDR3 has 14 amino acids. The CDR3 loop reads CASSFLDPRETQYF. The CDR3 region has the DNA TGTGCCAGCAGCTTTCTGGACCCGAGGGAGACCCAGTACTTC. Using reference TRBV7-8 and TRBJ2-5 for the parts outside the CDR3, the full variable domain is GAGVSQSPRYKVAKRGQDVALRCDPISGHVSLFWYQQALGQGPEFLTYFQNEAQLDKSGLPSDRFFAERPEGSVSTLKIQRTQQEDSAVYLCASSFLDPRETQYFGPGTRLLVL.

The genes are TRBV18 and TRBJ1-6; TRBD1 matches 12 bases. In germline, CDR1 is KGHSH, CDR2 LQKENI. V was pared by 3 bases and J by 7 bases, with 7 bases of the junction left unmatched. CDR3 length: 17 amino acids. This chain's CDR3 is CASSPGQGALDNSPLHF. CDR3 coding DNA: TGTGCCAGCTCACCGGGACAGGGGGCCCTCGACAATTCACCCCTCCACTTT. The full variable domain, rest sourced from reference TRBV18 and TRBJ1-6, is NAGVMQNPRHLVRRRGQEARLRCSPMKGHSHVYWYRQLPEEGLKFMVYLQKENIIDESGMPKERFSAEFPKEGPSILRIQQVVRGDSAAYFCASSPGQGALDNSPLHFGNGTRLTVT.

The chain employs TRBV9 and TRBJ2-1; tentatively, D is TRBD2 (5 bases). The V gene's germline CDR1 is SGDLS and CDR2 YYNGEE. V was cut by 3 bases and J by 3 bases, with 10 bases left in between. CDR3 length: 14 residues. CDR3 residues: CASSADWSYNEQFF. CDR3 DNA sequence: TGTGCCAGCAGCGCGGACTGGAGCTACAATGAGCAGTTCTTC.

The gene calls are TRBV6-6 and TRBJ1-3, with D hard to call. The CDR3 has 14 amino acids. V lost 2 bases to trimming and J lost 2 bases, with 7 bases between them. CDR1 and CDR2 (germline): MNHNY, SVGAGI (reference sequence). CDR3 protein: CASSYTSAGNTIYF. The CDR3 bases are TGTGCCAGCAGTTACACATCTGCTGGAAACACCATATATTTT.

The rearrangement uses TRBV10-3 and TRBJ1-6; unclear D gene. V gave up 3 bases and J gave up 5 bases, with 14 bases separating them. Germline values: CDR1 ENHRY, CDR2 SYGVKD. The CDR3 has 16 amino acids. The CDR3 bases are TGTGCCATCAGTGACCAAGATACAGTAAATAATTCACCCCTCCACTTT. It is translated as CAISDQDTVNNSPLHF.

Worth noting for this clone: Other DNA sequences from this sample encode an identical CDR3 as well. The chain joins TRBV10-3 to TRBJ1-4, with D tentatively TRBD1 (5 bases). This CDR3 is 15 amino acids long. Germline values: CDR1 ENHRY, CDR2 SYGVKD. Trimming took off 0 bases at V and 5 bases at J, with 10 bases between the two ends. In DNA form, the CDR3 reads TGTGCCATCAGTGAGTCAGGAGGGACGAATGAAAAACTGTTTTTT. It specifies CAISESGGTNEKLFF.

This clone was observed once. The chain is built from TRBV6-1 and TRBJ1-5, with TRBD1 matching over 7 bases. Per germline, CDR1 MNHNS and CDR2 SASEGT. With V trimmed by 6 bases and J by 4 bases, 9 bases remained unmatched. CDR3 length: 15 amino acids. The CDR3 reads CASRLGTVTNQPQHF. CDR3 bases: TGTGCCAGCAGACTAGGGACAGTCACAAATCAGCCCCAGCATTTT.

This chain uses TRBV28 with TRBJ2-1, with D unresolved. The germline V gene encodes CDR1 MDHEN and CDR2 SYDVKM. This CDR3 is built from 13 residues. The V end was cut by 5 bases, the J end by 10 bases, with 15 bases between. This CDR3 is CASSTPSRGEQFF. The CDR3 DNA reads TGTGCCAGCAGTACCCCGTCTAGAGGAGAGCAGTTCTTC.

This chain joins TRBV7-2 and TRBJ1-6; no clear D. This CDR3 is 18 amino acids long. Germline V lookup: CDR1 SGHTA, CDR2 FQGNSA. Trimming cost V 1 base and J 2 bases, with 15 bases left between them. The CDR3 sequence is CASSLGRTYTAYNSPLHF. DNA of the CDR3: TGTGCCAGCAGCTTAGGACGCACTTACACAGCCTATAATTCACCCCTCCACTTT.

The gene calls are TRBV6-1 and TRBJ2-5; 9 positions match TRBD2. Germline V gives CDR1 MNHNS, CDR2 SASEGT. The CDR3 length is 15 residues. V trimming: 3 bases; J trimming: 4 bases; junction bases outside the gene matches: 6. Here the CDR3 reads CASSESGGLRETQYF. The CDR3 region has the DNA TGTGCCAGCAGTGAGAGCGGGGGGTTGCGAGAGACCCAGTACTTC.

V is TRBV15 and J is TRBJ1-3; 7 nucleotides align to TRBD1. Looked up from germline, CDR1 is LNHNV and CDR2 is YYDKDF (reference sequence). The V gene end was trimmed by 5 bases and the J gene end by 0 bases; junction bases not matched to a gene: 7. The CDR3 runs to 16 residues. DNA of the CDR3: TGTGCCACCAGCGGGGGACAGATGAGCTCTGGAAACACCATATATTTT. Protein: CATSGGQMSSGNTIYF.

V usage is TRBV30 and J usage is TRBJ2-1; perhaps TRBD1 as D (6 bases). The germline gives CDR1 GTSNPN, CDR2 SVGIG (reference sequence). Trimming took 2 bases from V and 8 from J, leaving 13 bases between them. This CDR3 is built from 13 residues. CDR3 coding DNA: TGTGCCTGGAGTAGGACAGTTTCCTATGAGCAGTTCTTC. Its translation: CAWSRTVSYEQFF.

The V and J genes are TRBV27 and TRBJ2-2, with D perhaps matching TRBD2 (5 bases). This CDR3 has 16 amino acids. The germline V gene has CDR1 MNHEY and CDR2 SMNVEV (reference sequence). V lost 5 bases and J 3 bases, leaving 16 bases between the germline ends. The DNA for the CDR3 is TGTGCCAGCAGTCACCCCGGGCGGGTTGACACCGGGGAGCTGTTTTTT. It specifies CASSHPGRVDTGELFF.

The J gene is TRBJ2-7, the V gene TRBV7-2; 9 nucleotides agree with TRBD1. Germline CDR1 SGHTA, CDR2 FQGNSA. Trimming took 5 bases from V and 0 from J; bases not matched to a gene: 5. There are 15 residues in the CDR3. The CDR3, as DNA: TGTGCCAGCAGCCCACAGGGGGCAGACTCCTACGAGCAGTACTTC. Protein sequence: CASSPQGADSYEQYF. Drawing the rest from reference TRBV7-2 and TRBJ2-7, the complete variable domain is GAGVSQSPSNKVTEKGKDVELRCDPISGHTALYWYRQSLGQGLEFLIYFQGNSAPDKSGLPSDRFSAERTGGSVSTLTIQRTQQEDSAVYLCASSPQGADSYEQYFGPGTRLTVT.